Each of the 20 T cell receptor beta chains below was sequenced from the same sample in a study of T cell responses to AZD1222 COVID-19 vaccine. Assay: immunoSEQ multiplex PCR; the TCRdb copy retains only in-frame clones and omits some. This table has fewer than 100,000 clones, roughly 85% appearing once. Sample: peripheral blood, taken on day 0 of AZD1222 vaccination. The receptors originated from an adult in good health.

The chain couples TRBV19 to TRBJ2-6, with a tentative D call TRBD1 (5 bases). With 1 base removed from V and 0 bases from J, the gap between germline ends came to 13 bases. Looked up from germline, CDR1 is LNHDA and CDR2 is SQIVND (reference sequence). CDR3 length: 18 residues. The CDR3 sequence is CASSIVQGKSSGANVLTF. The CDR3 nucleotides read TGTGCCAGTAGTATAGTCCAGGGAAAATCCTCTGGGGCCAACGTCCTGACTTTC.

This chain links TRBV7-8 with TRBJ2-2, with 10 bases identical to TRBD2. The CDR3 length is 14 residues. V trimming: 4 bases; J trimming: 5 bases; junction bases outside the gene matches: 1. Germline V lookup: CDR1 SGHVS, CDR2 FQNEAQ. The CDR3 sequence is CASSYSGGTGELFF. In DNA form, the CDR3 reads TGTGCCAGCAGCTATAGCGGGGGGACCGGGGAGCTGTTTTTT.

This chain links TRBV19 with TRBJ1-2; TRBD1 might be the D (5 bases). Germline lookup yields CDR1 LNHDA and CDR2 SQIVND (reference sequence). Trimming pared 2 bases from V and 3 bases from J, leaving 13 bases between. The CDR3 runs 15 residues. The CDR3 sequence: CASSIRPGTDYGYTF. CDR3 nucleotides: TGTGCCAGTAGTATAAGGCCTGGGACGGACTATGGCTACACCTTC.

This chain links TRBV7-2 with TRBJ1-1; TRBD1 agrees at 7 bases. Germline V gene lookup returns CDR1 SGHTA and CDR2 FQGNSA. This CDR3 region has 15 residues. Trimming at V came to 6 bases and at J to 2 bases, leaving 9 bases not matched to a gene. CDR3 amino acids: CASRPNPGGNTEAFF. The CDR3 DNA is TGTGCCAGCAGACCTAACCCAGGGGGTAACACTGAAGCTTTCTTT. Full variable domain (missing parts from reference TRBV7-2 and TRBJ1-1): GAGVSQSPSNKVTEKGKDVELRCDPISGHTALYWYRQSLGQGLEFLIYFQGNSAPDKSGLPSDRFSAERTGGSVSTLTIQRTQQEDSAVYLCASRPNPGGNTEAFFGQGTRLTVV.

This clone was picked up one time. CDR3: CASSLGQKETQYF. The DNA for the CDR3 is TGTGCCAGCAGCCTTGGACAGAAAGAGACCCAGTACTTC. The chain links TRBV6-5 to TRBJ2-5, with D possibly matching TRBD1 (6 bases). Germline CDR1 and CDR2: MNHEY and SVGAGI. The CDR3 loop spans 13 amino acids. Trimming shortened V by 6 bases and J by 3 bases, and 11 bases separated the two germline ends.

CDR3 protein: CATSDPGAGNTIYF. CDR3 bases: TGTGCCACCAGTGATCCAGGGGCTGGAAACACCATATATTTT. The V gene is TRBV24-1, the J gene TRBJ1-3; D is perhaps TRBD1 (6 bases). Germline V gene data show CDR1 as KGHDR and CDR2 as SFDVKD. CDR3 length equals 14 residues. V lost 3 bases to trimming and J lost 2 bases, with 7 bases between them.

This chain uses TRBV5-4 with TRBJ1-5; 7 bases are shared with TRBD1. The trim removed 2 bases at V and 5 bases at J, leaving 7 bases unmatched. CDR1 and CDR2 from the germline V gene are SGHNT and YYREEE (reference sequence). The CDR3 is 15 residues long. CDR3 sequence reads: CASSLQGRGDQPQHF. The DNA for the CDR3 is TGTGCCAGCAGCTTACAGGGGAGAGGGGATCAGCCCCAGCATTTT.

This chain joins TRBV12-3 or TRBV12-4 and TRBJ1-2; weak D call: TRBD1 (6 bases). The V gene lost 5 bases and the J gene lost 4 bases, with 11 bases spanning the gap. This CDR3 comprises 13 residues. The CDR3 here is CASSKTGLYGYTF. CDR3 DNA: TGTGCCAGCAGTAAAACAGGGCTCTATGGCTACACCTTC.

This clone has a handful of counts. The chain recombines TRBV7-2 with TRBJ2-1, with D maybe TRBD2 (6 bases). V lost 5 bases to trimming and J lost 5 bases, with 13 bases between them. Looked up from germline, CDR1 is SGHTA and CDR2 is FQGNSA. This CDR3 is 14 amino acids long. Here the CDR3 DNA reads TGTGCCAGCAGCCCTCAATCGGGGGACAATGAGCAGTTCTTC. This encodes CASSPQSGDNEQFF.

DNA of the CDR3: TGTGCCAGTAGTATCGGGGGGCTGCAAGAGACCCAGTACTTC. Translated, it gives CASSIGGLQETQYF. The V and J genes are TRBV19 and TRBJ2-5; possibly TRBD2 for D (7 bases). This CDR3 has 14 amino acids. The germline V gene encodes CDR1 LNHDA and CDR2 SQIVND (reference sequence). Trimming took off 3 bases at V and 2 bases at J, with 10 bases between the two ends.

The V and J genes are TRBV7-9 and TRBJ2-1; 7 bases are shared with TRBD1. The V gene end was trimmed by 5 bases and the J gene end by 1 base; junction bases not matched to a gene: 8. CDR3 length equals 16 residues. Looked up from germline, CDR1 is SEHNR and CDR2 is FQNEAQ (reference sequence). CDR3 sequence: CASSPESRGSYNEQFF. The CDR3 nucleotides are TGTGCCAGCAGCCCTGAGAGCAGGGGGTCCTACAATGAGCAGTTCTTC.

This clone came up once. The rearrangement uses TRBV5-1 and TRBJ1-6; a weak D match, TRBD1 (5 bases). This CDR3 is 15 amino acids long. Trimming stripped 2 bases from V and 10 bases from J, with 16 bases between. The germline CDR1 and CDR2 sequences are SGHRS and YFSETQ. The CDR3 reads CASSFEPGRRSPLHF. DNA for the CDR3: TGCGCCAGCAGCTTTGAGCCGGGGCGTCGGTCACCCCTCCACTTT.

The chain joins TRBV18 to TRBJ1-5; D gene uncertain. Trimming shortened V by 6 bases and J by 0 bases, and 12 bases separated the two germline ends. The CDR3 sequence is 15 residues long. Germline values: CDR1 KGHSH, CDR2 LQKENI. This CDR3 reads CASSPGIYSNQPQHF. CDR3 in DNA: TGTGCCAGCTCGCCTGGAATTTATAGCAATCAGCCCCAGCATTTT.

The CDR3 coding sequence is TGCAGCGTTGAAGACCCCGACAGGGGACGCGGCTACACCTTC. It is translated as CSVEDPDRGRGYTF. The rearrangement uses TRBV29-1 and TRBJ1-2; 8 bases fit TRBD1. The CDR3 spans 14 residues. V shed 0 bases, J shed 8 bases, and the junction held 8 bases outside the gene matches. Germline-derived CDR1 and CDR2 are SQVTM and ANQGSEA.

The chain carries TRBV4-3 and TRBJ2-5, with 8 nucleotides matching TRBD1. Germline V gene sequence: CDR1 LGHNA, CDR2 YSLEER. The V and J ends lost 4 bases and 4 bases, in that order; junction bases with no gene match: 8. The CDR3 is 15 residues long. CDR3 nucleotide sequence: TGCGCCAGCAGCCCACTCCCTACAGGGGGAGAGACCCAGTACTTC. It codes for CASSPLPTGGETQYF.

The genes are TRBV19 and TRBJ1-2; no firm D call. The germline V gene encodes CDR1 LNHDA and CDR2 SQIVND (reference sequence). V was shortened by 3 bases and J by 2 bases, with 13 bases between the two germline ends. The CDR3 totals 15 residues. The CDR3 nucleotides are TGTGCCAGTAGTATCCCCCAGGTGGCCAACTATGGCTACACCTTC. Translated, it gives CASSIPQVANYGYTF.

Comment on this clone: At one end the junction does not follow the germline gene, possibly because of a read error. V gene TRBV7-7 combines with J gene TRBJ2-1, with 8 bases fitting TRBD1. The CDR3 runs to 17 residues. CDR1 is SSHAT and CDR2 is FNYEAQ in the germline V gene (reference sequence). CDR3 protein: CASSSLPWTGPGNEQFF. In DNA form, the CDR3 reads TGTGCTAGCAGCTCCCTCCCCTGGACAGGGCCGGGCAATGAGCAGTTCTTC.

The chain combines TRBV7-6 with TRBJ1-5; D possibly corresponds to TRBD1 (5 bases). This CDR3 has 17 amino acids. Germline V CDR1 and CDR2: SGHVS, FNYEAQ. V was shortened by 1 base and J by 7 bases, with 20 bases between the two germline ends. CDR3 DNA: TGTGCCAGCAGCTTAGATAGTCGGCAGGGAGGTGGCCAGCCCCAGCATTTT. Residues: CASSLDSRQGGGQPQHF.

The gene calls are TRBV18 and TRBJ1-5, with D perhaps matching TRBD1 (5 bases). Germline CDR1 reads KGHSH; CDR2 reads LQKENI. Trimming left V 2 bases short and J 0 bases short, with 8 bases between. The CDR3 contains 15 residues. The CDR3 spells CASSPGAHSNQPQHF. The CDR3 nucleotides are TGTGCCAGCTCACCAGGGGCGCATAGCAATCAGCCCCAGCATTTT. Full variable domain (outside the CDR3, taken from reference TRBV18 and TRBJ1-5): NAGVMQNPRHLVRRRGQEARLRCSPMKGHSHVYWYRQLPEEGLKFMVYLQKENIIDESGMPKERFSAEFPKEGPSILRIQQVVRGDSAAYFCASSPGAHSNQPQHFGDGTRLSIL.

A single count supports this clone. The chain has TRBV3-1 (or the pseudogene TRBV3-2) and TRBJ2-7, with D tentatively TRBD1 (5 bases). Germline assignment: CDR1 LGHDT and CDR2 YNNKEL (reference sequence). Trimming removed 1 base from V and 3 bases from J, with 7 bases in between. The CDR3 is 13 amino acids. CDR3: CASSQGRGYEQYF. The CDR3 nucleotides read TGTGCCAGCAGCCAAGGTAGGGGCTACGAGCAGTACTTC.